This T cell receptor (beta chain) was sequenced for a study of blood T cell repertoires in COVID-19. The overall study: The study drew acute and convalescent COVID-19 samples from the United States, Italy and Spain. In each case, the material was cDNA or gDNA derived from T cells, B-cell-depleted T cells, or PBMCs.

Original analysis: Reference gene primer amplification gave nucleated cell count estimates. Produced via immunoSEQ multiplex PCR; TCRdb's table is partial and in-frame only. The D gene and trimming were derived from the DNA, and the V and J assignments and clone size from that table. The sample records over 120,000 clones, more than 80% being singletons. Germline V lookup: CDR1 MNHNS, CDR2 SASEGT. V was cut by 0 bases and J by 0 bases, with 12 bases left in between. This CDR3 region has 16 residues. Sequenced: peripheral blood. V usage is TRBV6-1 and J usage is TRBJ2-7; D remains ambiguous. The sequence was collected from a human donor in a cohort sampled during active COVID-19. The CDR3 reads CASSEASWQPSYEQYF. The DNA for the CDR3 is TGTGCCAGCAGTGAAGCTAGCTGGCAGCCCTCCTACGAGCAGTACTTC.